These 10 T cell receptor beta chains were sequenced from one sample in a study of graft-versus-host responses after intestinal transplantation. These receptors are not linked to any known antigen. This table comes from immunoSEQ multiplex PCR, and its TCRdb copy is limited to in-frame clones, with some not included. The sample includes about 85,000 clones, more than 85% seen only once; the top ten take about 8%. Sequencing was performed on unstimulated CD8+ T cells sorted from spleen or lymph node cells, taken before transplant. These receptors all come from a human donor who was the organ donor for an intestinal transplant.

The rearrangement links TRBV5-5 to TRBJ2-7; D call uncertain. CDR3 length: 14 amino acids. From germline, CDR1 is SGHKS and CDR2 YYEKEE (reference sequence). Deletions cut 2 bases from V and 2 bases from J, with 11 bases between. The CDR3 is CASSFTTNPYEQYF. In DNA form, the CDR3 reads TGTGCCAGCAGCTTCACCACAAACCCCTACGAGCAGTACTTC.

In its sample, this clone was seen once. J is TRBJ2-3 and V is TRBV6-4, with TRBD1 matching over 7 bases. After removal of 2 bases from V and 4 bases from J, the junction contained 6 bases not matched to a gene. The CDR3 totals 15 residues. The germline CDR1 and CDR2 sequences are MRHNA and SNTAGT. CDR3 amino acids: CASSDGEGGADTQYF. The CDR3 nucleotides read TGTGCCAGCAGTGACGGTGAAGGGGGCGCAGATACGCAGTATTTT.

This clone was found once. The chain couples TRBV7-3 to TRBJ2-5, with a weak D call TRBD1 (5 bases). The DNA end lines up better with TRBJ2-7; the J call may be wrong. CDR1 and CDR2 from the germline V gene are SGHTA and FQGTGA. The CDR3 consists of 15 residues. The CDR3 DNA reads as TGTGCCAGCAGGCCCCTCTCGGACAACTCCTACGAGCAGTACTTC. The encoded protein is CASRPLSDNSYEQYF.

This clone was detected once. The V gene is TRBV5-1, the J gene TRBJ1-1, with TRBD1 matching over 10 bases. There are 16 residues in the CDR3. J was trimmed by 3 bases and V by 2 bases; bases with no gene match: 7. Germline CDR1 is SGHRS and CDR2 is YFSETQ. The CDR3: CASSLDRGHRDTEAFF. CDR3 DNA sequence: TGCGCCAGCAGCTTAGACAGGGGGCATAGGGACACTGAAGCTTTCTTT.

V is TRBV7-9 and J is TRBJ2-1; no definite D call. Trimming stripped 0 bases from V and 6 bases from J, with 15 bases between. CDR1 is SEHNR, CDR2 FQNEAQ, per germline (reference sequence). This CDR3 region has 16 residues. CDR3 nucleotides: TGTGCCAGCAGCTTAGCAGTGACACCTAACCTCAATGAGCAGTTCTTC. This translates into CASSLAVTPNLNEQFF.

This clone was found once. The rearrangement joins TRBV5-6 to TRBJ2-5, with 8 bases matching TRBD1. Germline-derived CDR1 and CDR2 are SGHDT and YYEEEE. The CDR3 has 14 amino acids. With V trimmed by 4 bases and J by 2 bases, 4 bases remained unmatched. The CDR3 sequence: CASSRGQVQETQYF. CDR3 DNA: TGTGCCAGCAGCAGGGGACAGGTTCAAGAGACCCAGTACTTC.

The chain's CDR3 is CASSDRLAGRTDTQYF. The CDR3 nucleotides read TGTGCCAGCAGTGACCGACTAGCGGGACGCACAGATACGCAGTATTTT. The chain uses TRBV2 and TRBJ2-3; 11 bases agree with TRBD2. Looked up from germline, CDR1 is SNHLY and CDR2 is FYNNEI. Trimming removed 3 bases from V and 1 base from J; junction bases left unmatched: 3. There are 16 residues in the CDR3.

V and J are TRBV19 and TRBJ1-6; D is unclear. The ends were cut back, 3 bases at V and 3 bases at J, with 21 bases in the middle. This CDR3 region has 19 residues. The germline CDR1 and CDR2 sequences are LNHDA and SQIVND (reference sequence). The CDR3 sequence is CASSIPWTNRRIYNSPLHF. CDR3 DNA sequence: TGTGCCAGTAGTATCCCATGGACGAACAGACGGATCTATAATTCACCCCTCCACTTT.

The CDR3, as DNA: TGTGCCAGCAGTTTTGGGACAGGGGGAAGGGATACTGAAGCTTTCTTT. Amino acids: CASSFGTGGRDTEAFF. The chain employs TRBV27 and TRBJ1-1; 11 nucleotides match TRBD1. The CDR3 spans 16 residues. The germline V gene has CDR1 MNHEY and CDR2 SMNVEV (reference sequence). Unmatched junction bases numbered 8, after V lost 3 bases and J lost 5 bases.

This sequence joins TRBV9 and TRBJ2-7, with 7 bases identical to TRBD1. The CDR3 length is 14 residues. CDR1 SGDLS and CDR2 YYNGEE come from the germline V gene. With V trimmed by 5 bases and J by 2 bases, 7 bases remained unmatched. The CDR3 sequence is CASRPDRSPYEQYF. CDR3 nucleotides: TGTGCCAGCAGACCGGACAGGAGCCCCTACGAGCAGTACTTC.